The 27 T cell receptor beta chains below come from one sample, sequenced in a study of blood T cells in healthy people across ages. With a J-beta primer mix and a sample-barcoded 5' primer, a second PCR ran roughly 6 to 11 cycles. TCRdb re-derived calls from the 5' RACE reads in MiXCR, one entry per CDR3 protein. The sample carries about 1.4 million distinct CDR3 sequences, 59% recorded once. The sample comprised blood. These TCRs come from a man aged 18 to 30 in good health.

The CDR3 sequence: CSVGRTSTGELFF. In DNA, the CDR3 is TGCAGCGTAGGACGGACGAGCACCGGGGAGCTGTTTTTT. The chain uses TRBV29-1 and TRBJ2-2, with D uncertain. Trimming took 6 bases from V and 4 from J, leaving 12 bases between them. CDR3 length: 13 residues. In germline, CDR1 is SQVTM, CDR2 ANQGSEA.

This chain joins TRBV11-2 and TRBJ2-1; D may be TRBD1 or TRBD2 (5 bases each). Germline V lookup: CDR1 SGHAT, CDR2 FQNNGV. V lost 5 bases and J 4 bases, leaving 21 bases between the germline ends. This CDR3 contains 17 residues. CDR3 protein: CASSPSPRGGLYNEQFF. DNA of the CDR3: TGTGCCAGCAGCCCCTCCCCCCGGGGCGGGTTGTACAATGAGCAGTTCTTC.

This chain connects TRBV4-1 to TRBJ2-7; the D is unclear. Looked up from germline, CDR1 is MGHRA and CDR2 is YSYEKL. V was shortened by 1 base and J by 3 bases, with 10 bases between the two germline ends. This CDR3 comprises 14 residues. The DNA for the CDR3 is TGCGCCAGCAGCCAAGGGGCCCTGGGCTACGAGCAGTACTTC. It codes for CASSQGALGYEQYF.

The chain recombines TRBV4-2 with TRBJ1-2; TRBD1 might be the D (6 bases). This CDR3 is 15 amino acids long. Germline loops: CDR1 LGHNA, CDR2 YNFKEQ. Here the CDR3 DNA reads TGTGCAACTTTGGGGGCAGTTAAAGCTAACTATGGCTACACCTTC. As protein: CATLGAVKANYGYTF.

V and J are TRBV24-1 and TRBJ2-5; D unresolved. Trimming took off 2 bases at V and 4 bases at J, with 10 bases between the two ends. Looked up from germline, CDR1 is KGHDR and CDR2 is SFDVKD. The CDR3 totals 14 residues. The CDR3 DNA follows: TGTGCCACCAGTGATTCTGGAAGGGCAGAGACCCAGTACTTC. Translating it yields CATSDSGRAETQYF.

The V and J genes are TRBV20-1 and TRBJ2-3; the D gene is possibly TRBD2 (6 bases). Trimming cost V 3 bases and J 3 bases, with 16 bases left between them. The CDR3 covers 15 residues. From germline, CDR1 is DFQATT and CDR2 SNEGSKA (reference sequence). The CDR3 region has the DNA TGCAGTGCTAGTTTGGTGGGGGGTATAACAGATACGCAGTATTTT. Translated, it gives CSASLVGGITDTQYF.

The chain is built from TRBV7-8 and TRBJ2-1; 7 positions match TRBD2. This CDR3 contains 16 residues. Losses at the gene ends were 5 bases for V and 6 bases for J; bases not matched to a gene: 13. Looked up from germline, CDR1 is SGHVS and CDR2 is FQNEAQ. CDR3 residues: CASSPLRLAARNEQFF. The DNA of the CDR3 is TGTGCCAGCAGCCCGCTGAGGCTAGCGGCCCGCAATGAGCAGTTCTTC.

This clonotype was detected once. The V gene is TRBV5-6, the J gene TRBJ2-1; 8 nucleotides align to TRBD2. Looked up from germline, CDR1 is SGHDT and CDR2 is YYEEEE. Trimming took 4 bases from V and 0 from J; bases not matched to a gene: 6. The CDR3 sequence is 16 residues long. DNA for the CDR3: TGTGCCAGCAGCCTTCGACTAGCGAGCTCCTACAATGAGCAGTTCTTC. Translating gives CASSLRLASSYNEQFF.

V and J are TRBV20-1 and TRBJ2-1; the D gene is possibly TRBD1 (6 bases). CDR3 length: 12 residues. V lost 6 bases and J 10 bases, leaving 16 bases between the germline ends. CDR1 and CDR2 from the germline V gene are DFQATT and SNEGSKA (reference sequence). CDR3 amino acids: CSAQRGTVEQFF. CDR3 nucleotides: TGCAGTGCCCAGAGGGGGACCGTCGAGCAGTTCTTC.

The chain joins TRBV5-1 to TRBJ2-1; a possible D gene is TRBD2 (7 bases). The V gene lost 2 bases and the J gene lost 3 bases, with 21 bases spanning the gap. This CDR3 has 18 amino acids. In germline, CDR1 is SGHRS, CDR2 YFSETQ. The CDR3 reads CASSFRGGDQSFYNEQFF. DNA for the CDR3: TGCGCCAGCAGCTTTAGGGGGGGGGACCAGTCCTTCTACAATGAGCAGTTCTTC.

V usage is TRBV11-2 and J usage is TRBJ2-7, with TRBD1 identical over 7 bases. J lost 2 bases, V lost 5 bases, and 6 bases had no gene match. The CDR3 runs 14 residues. The germline V gene encodes CDR1 SGHAT and CDR2 FQNNGV. DNA for the CDR3: TGTGCCAGCAGCCTACAAGGGACAGCCTACGAGCAGTACTTC. This gives the protein CASSLQGTAYEQYF.

The CDR3 protein is CASSTSGPDSGEQFF. CDR3 DNA sequence: TGTGCCAGCAGTACTAGCGGGCCCGATTCCGGTGAGCAGTTCTTC. The chain carries TRBV7-2 and TRBJ2-1, with TRBD2 matching 9 bases. V lost 6 bases, J lost 9 bases, and 12 bases stayed unmatched. Germline values: CDR1 SGHTA, CDR2 FQGNSA. CDR3 length: 15 residues. Based on the CDR3 plus reference TRBV7-2 and TRBJ2-1, the full variable domain is GAGVSQSPSNKVTEKGKDVELRCDPISGHTALYWYRQSLGQGLEFLIYFQGNSAPDKSGLPSDRFSAERTGGSVSTLTIQRTQQEDSAVYLCASSTSGPDSGEQFFGPGTRLTVL.

The chain joins TRBV12-3 or TRBV12-4 to TRBJ2-1, with 8 bases aligning to TRBD1. The V segment lost 1 base and the J segment 7 bases; nucleotides outside the gene matches: 6. This CDR3 spans 15 amino acids. The DNA for the CDR3 is TGTGCCAGCAGTTTAGGCGGACAGGGATCGAATGAGCAGTTCTTC. It encodes CASSLGGQGSNEQFF.

The chain is built from TRBV28 and TRBJ2-4, with unresolved D. The CDR3 loop spans 14 amino acids. V was clipped by 3 bases and J by 13 bases, with 19 bases between them. Germline loops: CDR1 MDHEN, CDR2 SYDVKM. The CDR3 here is CASSLIAVGAVQYF. The CDR3 DNA sequence: TGTGCCAGCAGTTTGATCGCAGTGGGCGCGGTGCAGTACTTC.

This clonotype was detected ten times or more. One junction end does not reproduce the germline sequence, and a read error may be involved. The CDR3 nucleotides are TGTGCCAGCAGCTTAGGGGAGAACACTGAAGCTTTCTTT. Its translation: CASSLGENTEAFF. The chain combines TRBV12-3 or TRBV12-4 with TRBJ1-1, with D possibly matching TRBD1 (5 bases). The CDR3 length is 13 residues.

V and J are TRBV7-2 and TRBJ2-3; 7 nucleotides agree with TRBD1. The V and J ends lost 0 bases and 5 bases, in that order; junction bases with no gene match: 2. The CDR3 consists of 14 residues. Germline V CDR1 and CDR2: SGHTA, FQGNSA. The CDR3 spells CASSLADRLDTQYF. In DNA form, the CDR3 reads TGTGCCAGCAGCTTAGCGGACAGGTTAGATACGCAGTATTTT.

The chain employs TRBV5-1 and TRBJ2-6; no reliable D call. CDR1 and CDR2 from the germline V gene are SGHRS and YFSETQ. This CDR3 has 15 amino acids. Trimming shortened V by 0 bases and J by 4 bases, and 8 bases separated the two germline ends. DNA of the CDR3: TGCGCCAGCAGCTTGGCCCAGCTGGGGGCCAACGTCCTGACTTTC. Amino acids: CASSLAQLGANVLTF.

The V call is TRBV14, the J call TRBJ2-7; 7 bases are a match to TRBD1. V lost 4 bases to trimming and J lost 2 bases; unmatched junction nucleotides: 11. This CDR3 spans 16 amino acids. Germline lookup yields CDR1 SGHDN and CDR2 FVKESK. CDR3 in DNA: TGTGCCAGCAGCCGCCAGACAGGGTCGGGTGCCTACGAGCAGTACTTC. Amino acid sequence: CASSRQTGSGAYEQYF.

This chain links TRBV6-2 or TRBV6-3 with TRBJ2-6; the D gene could be TRBD1 or TRBD2 (5 bases each). The germline CDR1 and CDR2 sequences are MNHEY and SVGEGT. The CDR3 has 17 amino acids. Trimming stripped 5 bases from V and 0 bases from J, with 14 bases between. The CDR3 here is CASSDRDGASGANVLTF. The DNA for the CDR3 is TGTGCCAGCAGTGACCGGGACGGAGCCTCTGGGGCCAACGTCCTGACTTTC.

This clonotype has just a few counts. The V gene is TRBV5-1, the J gene TRBJ1-2; D is ambiguous. Germline CDR1 reads SGHRS; CDR2 reads YFSETQ. The CDR3 is 12 amino acids. V shed 7 bases and J shed 4 bases, with 11 bases lying between them. CDR3 sequence: CASGVHGYGYTF. CDR3 nucleotide sequence: TGCGCCAGCGGAGTTCATGGCTATGGCTACACCTTC.

This rearrangement joins TRBV7-2 to TRBJ2-1, with D perhaps matching TRBD1 (5 bases). Germline values: CDR1 SGHTA, CDR2 FQGNSA. V was pared by 0 bases and J by 5 bases, with 17 bases between. This CDR3 contains 17 residues. CDR3 DNA sequence: TGTGCCAGCAGCTTAGCTGTCGCGTTAAACAGGAACAATGAGCAGTTCTTC. Translation: CASSLAVALNRNNEQFF.

In the case of this clonotype: A junction boundary mismatches the germline segment, possibly from a read error. The CDR3 DNA sequence: TGTACTAGTGGTCTCGAACGGGGGGCATACAATGAGCAGTTCTTC. It specifies CTSGLERGAYNEQFF. The genes are TRBV12-5 and TRBJ2-1, with a weak D call TRBD2 (7 bases). The CDR3 length is 15 residues. Germline loops: CDR1 LGHNT, CDR2 FRNRAP.

The V and J genes are TRBV27 and TRBJ1-4; TRBD1 aligns across 7 bases. The germline gives CDR1 MNHEY, CDR2 SMNVEV (reference sequence). V was clipped by 5 bases and J by 8 bases; unmatched bases: 5. The CDR3 loop spans 13 amino acids. CDR3 DNA: TGTGCCAGCAGTGGGGCAGGGGGGGAAAAACTGTTTTTT. This gives the protein CASSGAGGEKLFF.

This clonotype was counted only a few times. The V and J genes are TRBV4-2 and TRBJ2-1, with D maybe TRBD1 (6 bases). The CDR3 runs 16 residues. Trimming shortened V by 4 bases and J by 0 bases, and 13 bases separated the two germline ends. Germline V CDR1 and CDR2: LGHNA, YNFKEQ. The CDR3 sequence is CASSLIRQASYNEQFF. CDR3 sequence (DNA): TGTGCCAGCAGCCTTATTCGACAGGCCTCCTACAATGAGCAGTTCTTC.

The V and J genes are TRBV15 and TRBJ2-2, with 10 nucleotides matching TRBD1. The J segment lost 0 bases and the V segment lost 2 bases, leaving 6 bases of the junction unmatched. Per germline, CDR1 LNHNV and CDR2 YYDKDF (reference sequence). The CDR3 covers 18 residues. For the CDR3, the DNA is TGTGCCACCAGCAGACCAAGGACAGGGGGGACGAACACCGGGGAGCTGTTTTTT. This codes for CATSRPRTGGTNTGELFF.

The chain combines TRBV20-1 with TRBJ1-2; 10 nucleotides match TRBD1. V was pared by 6 bases and J by 5 bases, with 9 bases of the junction left unmatched. Germline assignment: CDR1 DFQATT and CDR2 SNEGSKA (reference sequence). The CDR3 length is 14 residues. The chain's CDR3 is CSAPRQGAYYGYTF. In DNA form, the CDR3 reads TGCAGTGCGCCGCGACAGGGGGCTTATTATGGCTACACCTTC.

The rearrangement links TRBV6-5 to TRBJ2-7; D uncertain. The CDR3 covers 15 residues. V lost 0 bases to trimming and J lost 6 bases, with 15 bases between them. Germline CDR1 and CDR2: MNHEY and SVGAGI. CDR3: CASSYSTGVLGEQYF. Here the CDR3 DNA reads TGTGCCAGCAGTTACTCGACCGGAGTCCTGGGCGAGCAGTACTTC.